The T cell receptor beta chain described here comes from a study of PD-1 blockade in classical Hodgkin lymphoma. Relapse after autologous stem cell transplantation occurred in every patient, and brentuximab vedotin exposure varied. Produced via immunoSEQ multiplex PCR; TCRdb's table is partial and in-frame only. Of 55,000 to 75,000 clones in the sample, 71% are singletons; the top ten hold 7% to 10%. Germline assignment: CDR1 MNHNY and CDR2 SVGAGI (reference sequence). CDR3 length: 12 residues. V was trimmed by 6 bases and J by 1 base, leaving 6 bases between them. The V call is TRBV6-6, the J call TRBJ1-1; D gene uncertain. This sequence originates from a human donor with classical Hodgkin lymphoma. The sample here was peripheral blood mononuclear cells (PBMCs), taken before the second cycle of nivolumab. The CDR3 reads CASRYTNTEAFF. CDR3 sequence (DNA): TGTGCCAGCAGATATACGAACACTGAAGCTTTCTTT.